Listed here is a single T cell receptor beta chain. Its antigen is not identified. The data were taken from a study of T cells in Graves' hyperthyroidism and ophthalmopathy. Hyperthyroidism of Graves' type that showed no ophthalmopathy progression within 18 months was stable. The hyperthyroidism was newly diagnosed and had lasted under 2 months; the patients were aged 18 to 65. General study points: The model forecast ophthalmopathy, anticipating it by a median roughly 6.3 months before onset. The majority of expanded thyroid clonotypes above 0.001 also appeared in blood.

The germline gives CDR1 GTSNPN, CDR2 SVGIG (reference sequence). The CDR3 sequence is 15 residues long. The V end lost 0 bases, the J end lost 7 bases, and 18 bases lay between the germline ends. The CDR3 regions of TCR beta were amplified from RNA transcripts. First-round RT-PCR of the TCR CDR3 relied on the HTBI primer set. TCRdb recomputed calls from the multiplex PCR reads with MiXCR, one row per CDR3 protein. The sample lists around 190,000 distinct CDR3 sequences, roughly 17% occurring once. Sequenced material: blood. The V and J genes are TRBV30 and TRBJ1-2, with a tentative D call TRBD1 (5 bases). The source is a woman in her fifties or sixties with Graves' hyperthyroidism. CDR3 amino acids: CAWSVVGPARGGYTF. CDR3 coding DNA: TGTGCCTGGAGTGTGGTTGGGCCGGCGAGGGGTGGCTACACCTTC.